This T cell receptor beta chain was obtained from a study of T cells after yellow fever vaccination. Study-wide results and limits: Contamination of FACS-sorted repertoires by abundant clonotypes from the bulk population could occur.

Details on this clonotype: Antigen specificity is unknown.

V shed 7 bases and J shed 0 bases, with 8 bases lying between them. There are 13 residues in the CDR3. The germline gives CDR1 MNHNS, CDR2 SASEGT. TCRdb re-called the 5' RACE reads with MiXCR, one entry per CDR3 protein. The data contain around 230,000 distinct CDR3 sequences, approximately 6.3% of them singletons. Sequencing was performed on CD4+ T cells sorted from PBMCs, taken on the day of the yellow fever booster vaccination. This sequence was found in a young man who received the YFV17D yellow fever vaccine. The genes are TRBV6-1 and TRBJ2-3, with unresolved D. The CDR3 reads CASTPTSTDTQYF. The CDR3 bases are TGTGCCAGCACCCCCACTAGCACAGATACGCAGTATTTT.